The rows below give T cell receptor beta chains drawn from one sample of a study of fetal regulatory T cell absence and autoimmunity. TCRdb's table, derived via immunoSEQ multiplex PCR, lists solely in-frame clones and lacks some. This sample has 95,000 or so clones; approximately 79% occur once, and the top ten carry less than 2.5%. The specimen sequenced was pancreas tissue. Receptors originate from a male donor with IPEX syndrome. The CDR3 runs from the conserved cysteine through the conserved F or W. The order of the fields is CDR3 length, V gene, J gene, D gene, clone size, CDR3 protein, CDR3 DNA. The D gene is left open where the match is weak. Clone size is stated in some rows and not others, as once, few, many or a class when expanded.

CDR3 length: 13
V gene: TRBV4-2
J gene: TRBJ2-7
D gene: -
clone size: many
CDR3 protein: CASSQESSYEQYF
CDR3 DNA: TGTGCCAGCAGCCAGGAAAGCTCCTACGAGCAGTACTTC

CDR3 length: 15
V gene: TRBV6-5
J gene: TRBJ1-2
D gene: -
clone size: -
CDR3 protein: CASSYHGETRYGYTF
CDR3 DNA: TGTGCCAGCAGTTACCACGGGGAGACTCGATATGGCTACACCTTC

CDR3 length: 12
V gene: TRBV29-1
J gene: TRBJ1-2
D gene: TRBD1
clone size: -
CDR3 protein: CSVDRGLFGYTF
CDR3 DNA: TGCAGCGTTGACAGGGGGCTTTTTGGCTACACCTTC

CDR3 length: 17
V gene: TRBV7-2
J gene: TRBJ2-3
D gene: TRBD2
clone size: -
CDR3 protein: CASSLGLAGGAADTQYF
CDR3 DNA: TGTGCCAGCAGCTTAGGGCTAGCGGGGGGGGCCGCAGATACGCAGTATTTT

CDR3 length: 15
V gene: TRBV2
J gene: TRBJ2-7
D gene: TRBD2
clone size: -
CDR3 protein: CASRGTSGRDYEQYF
CDR3 DNA: TGTGCCAGCAGGGGTACTAGCGGGAGGGATTACGAGCAGTACTTC

CDR3 length: 13
V gene: TRBV6-5
J gene: TRBJ1-2
D gene: -
clone size: -
CDR3 protein: CASTNGGYYGYTF
CDR3 DNA: TGTGCCAGCACTAACGGCGGATACTATGGCTACACCTTC

CDR3 length: 11
V gene: TRBV19
J gene: TRBJ2-7
D gene: TRBD1
clone size: -
CDR3 protein: CASRQGYEQYF
CDR3 DNA: TGTGCCAGTAGACAGGGGTACGAGCAGTACTTC

CDR3 length: 17
V gene: TRBV7-6
J gene: TRBJ1-5
D gene: -
clone size: -
CDR3 protein: CASSHMRGGGLDQPQHF
CDR3 DNA: TGTGCCAGCAGCCATATGAGGGGTGGAGGCTTGGATCAGCCCCAGCATTTT

CDR3 length: 14
V gene: TRBV27
J gene: TRBJ1-1
D gene: TRBD1
clone size: many
CDR3 protein: CASSYRTGGTEAFF
CDR3 DNA: TGTGCCAGCAGTTATCGGACAGGGGGCACTGAAGCTTTCTTT

CDR3 length: 18
V gene: TRBV4-2
J gene: TRBJ2-1
D gene: TRBD2
clone size: -
CDR3 protein: CASSHRPTSVHSYNEQFF
CDR3 DNA: TGTGCCAGCAGCCACCGCCCGACTAGCGTGCACTCCTACAATGAGCAGTTCTTC

CDR3 length: 13
V gene: TRBV29-1
J gene: TRBJ2-3
D gene: -
clone size: -
CDR3 protein: CSVFSGSTDTQYF
CDR3 DNA: TGCAGCGTTTTCAGCGGGAGCACAGATACGCAGTATTTT

CDR3 length: 11
V gene: TRBV20-1
J gene: TRBJ2-1
D gene: -
clone size: once
CDR3 protein: CSAREYNEQFF
CDR3 DNA: TGCAGTGCTAGAGAATACAATGAGCAGTTCTTC

CDR3 length: 14
V gene: TRBV10-3
J gene: TRBJ1-3
D gene: TRBD1
clone size: -
CDR3 protein: CAIRGQGSGNTIYF
CDR3 DNA: TGTGCCATCAGGGGACAGGGGAGTGGAAACACCATATATTTT

CDR3 length: 11
V gene: TRBV29-1
J gene: TRBJ1-1
D gene: -
clone size: -
CDR3 protein: CSVERTFEAFF
CDR3 DNA: TGCAGCGTTGAGAGGACTTTTGAAGCTTTCTTT

CDR3 length: 14
V gene: TRBV5-4
J gene: TRBJ2-3
D gene: -
clone size: once
CDR3 protein: CASSLYGITDTQYF
CDR3 DNA: TGTGCCAGCAGCTTGTACGGAATCACAGATACGCAGTATTTT

CDR3 length: 13
V gene: TRBV30
J gene: TRBJ1-5
D gene: -
clone size: -
CDR3 protein: CAWSMAGVQPQHF
CDR3 DNA: TGTGCCTGGAGTATGGCAGGGGTTCAGCCCCAGCATTTT

CDR3 length: 16
V gene: TRBV7-2
J gene: TRBJ2-3
D gene: -
clone size: -
CDR3 protein: CASSLAQAGHLDTQYF
CDR3 DNA: TGTGCCAGCAGCTTAGCGCAGGCAGGGCACCTGGATACGCAGTATTTT

CDR3 length: 13
V gene: TRBV5-1
J gene: TRBJ2-7
D gene: TRBD2
clone size: -
CDR3 protein: CASSLGLAGEQYF
CDR3 DNA: TGCGCCAGCAGCTTGGGACTAGCGGGAGAGCAGTACTTC